The rows below give T cell receptor beta chains drawn from one sample of a study of T cells in Graves' hyperthyroidism and ophthalmopathy. MiXCR was run by TCRdb on the multiplex PCR reads, yielding one entry per CDR3 protein. The table includes approximately 410,000 distinct CDR3 sequences, roughly 13% detected once. The sequenced sample consisted of blood. All receptors come from a young woman with Graves' hyperthyroidism. Each CDR3 is given with its conserved first and last residue. The D gene is left open where the match is weak. The size field is filled for only some rows; it gives once, few, many or a size class.

d_gene,abundance,j_gene,v_gene,CDR3nt,CDR3aa
-,many,TRBJ2-7,TRBV4-1,TGCGCCAGCAGCCAAGATCGAAGCGCTCTCCGCGCCTCCTACGAGCAGTACTTC,CASSQDRSALRASYEQYF
TRBD1,-,TRBJ1-3,TRBV7-9,TGTGCCAGCAGCCCCAGCGGACAGGGGGGCGACACCATATATTTT,CASSPSGQGGDTIYF
TRBD2,many,TRBJ2-3,TRBV20-1,TGCAGTGCTACGCGGGAGGGCGAAGATACGCAGTATTTT,CSATREGEDTQYF
-,-,TRBJ2-7,TRBV6-1,TGTGCCAGCAGTGAACGCTATGCCTACGAGCAGTACTTC,CASSERYAYEQYF
-,many,TRBJ2-5,TRBV20-1,TGCAGTGCTGTAGTCAGCCAAGAGACCCAGTACTTC,CSAVVSQETQYF
-,-,TRBJ1-2,TRBV18,TGTGCCAGCTCAGCGGGTATCGGCTATGGCTGCACCTTC,CASSAGIGYGCTF
-,many,TRBJ1-5,TRBV2,TGTGCCAGCAGTCCGACAGCCTTTTCCCAGCCCCAGCATTTT,CASSPTAFSQPQHF
-,few,TRBJ1-2,TRBV20-1,TGCAGTGCTAGAGGGGTCGATACCGTGACGCGTGGCTACACCTTC,CSARGVDTVTRGYTF
-,many,TRBJ2-2,TRBV28,TGTGCCAGCAGTTTCCAGACCGGGGAGCTGTTTTTT,CASSFQTGELFF
-,many,TRBJ2-5,TRBV14,TGTGCCAGCAGCCAAGGTCGGGGCTGGGGGACCCAGTACTTC,CASSQGRGWGTQYF
-,many,TRBJ2-2,TRBV11-2,TGTGCCAGCAGCTCTCTAGCCGGGCCCACCGGGGAGCTGTTTTTT,CASSSLAGPTGELFF
TRBD1,many,TRBJ2-2,TRBV12-3/TRBV12-4,TGTGCCAGCAGGCGACAGGGTGCCACCGGGGAGCTGTTTTTT,CASRRQGATGELFF
-,many,TRBJ1-1,TRBV30,TGTGCCTGGACACGACAGACTGAAGCTTTCTTT,CAWTRQTEAFF
-,many,TRBJ2-7,TRBV6-4,TGTGCCAGCAGTGATTACCCCTACGAGCAGTACTTC,CASSDYPYEQYF
-,many,TRBJ2-5,TRBV6-2/TRBV6-3,TGTGCCAGCAGTTATGGAAGGGCGGGAGAGACCCAGTACTTC,CASSYGRAGETQYF
TRBD1,many,TRBJ1-2,TRBV2,TGTGCCAGCAGCGGACAGGGTGGTGAAGGCTACACCTTC,CASSGQGGEGYTF
TRBD2,many,TRBJ2-2,TRBV2,TGTGCCAGCAGACCCTTAGCGGGAGTAGGCACCGGGGAGCTGTTTTTT,CASRPLAGVGTGELFF
TRBD2,-,TRBJ2-7,TRBV5-1,TGCGCCAGCAGCTTAGGTCTAGCGGGACTTAGCTCCTACGAGCAGTACTTC,CASSLGLAGLSSYEQYF
-,many,TRBJ2-3,TRBV12-3/TRBV12-4,TGTGCCAGCAGTACCCAGGGACGCTCAGATACGCAGTATTTT,CASSTQGRSDTQYF
-,-,TRBJ2-1,TRBV7-3,TGTGCCAGCAGCTTATATCACGACTACAATGAGCAGTTCTTC,CASSLYHDYNEQFF
TRBD2,many,TRBJ2-3,TRBV11-2,TGTGCCAGCAGCTTAGGTGGGACTAGCGGGAAGGCTGCAGATACGCAGTATTTT,CASSLGGTSGKAADTQYF
-,many,TRBJ2-7,TRBV4-1,TGCGCCAGCAGCCCGGTAGACATCACACATTACGAGCAGTACTTC,CASSPVDITHYEQYF
-,many,TRBJ2-1,TRBV28,TGTGCCAGCAGTAAGGGGGAGGGGGATTACAATGAGCAGTTCTTC,CASSKGEGDYNEQFF
TRBD2,-,TRBJ2-7,TRBV28,TGTGCCAGCAGCTCCGGTATCCTAGCGGGACAGACCTACGAGCAGTACTTC,CASSSGILAGQTYEQYF
-,many,TRBJ2-5,TRBV28,TGTGCCAGCAGTACCCGGAAGCTACAAGAGACCCAGTACTTC,CASSTRKLQETQYF
TRBD2,many,TRBJ2-7,TRBV11-2,TGTGCCAGCAGCTTACTGCGACTAGCGGGAAACGAGCAGTACTTC,CASSLLRLAGNEQYF
-,many,TRBJ2-1,TRBV6-1,TGTGCCAGCAGTTACGGTGGGAGCTCCTACAATGAGCAGTTCTTC,CASSYGGSSYNEQFF
-,-,TRBJ1-1,TRBV27,TGTGCCAGCCGAGTACTTCCAGGGGAAACTGAAGCTTTCTTT,CASRVLPGETEAFF
TRBD2,-,TRBJ2-7,TRBV19,TGTGCCAGTAGCGCTAGCGGGCCCCCCGTTTTCTACGAGCAGTACTTC,CASSASGPPVFYEQYF
TRBD2,few,TRBJ2-4,TRBV28,TGTGCCAGCAGTAGACTAGCGGGAGGGGGTATAACCAAAAACATTCAGTACTTC,CASSRLAGGGITKNIQYF
-,many,TRBJ2-7,TRBV6-1,TGTGCCAGCAGACGGGACCGGGGGTCCTACGAGCAGTACTTC,CASRRDRGSYEQYF
TRBD1,many,TRBJ1-5,TRBV12-3/TRBV12-4,TGTGCCAGCAACCAACAGGGGGCTCAGCCCCAGCATTTT,CASNQQGAQPQHF
-,many,TRBJ2-7,TRBV6-2/TRBV6-3,TGTGCCAGCAGTACCCGGGTCCCAGCCTACGAGCAGTACTTC,CASSTRVPAYEQYF
-,many,TRBJ2-5,TRBV11-1,TGTGCCAGCAGCCCCCAACTTTCGGGAGAGACCCAGTACTTC,CASSPQLSGETQYF
-,many,TRBJ2-1,TRBV12-3/TRBV12-4,TGTGCCAGCAGTACCGAACGAGGACAGCTTCTATACAATGAGCAGTTCTTC,CASSTERGQLLYNEQFF
-,many,TRBJ1-4,TRBV12-3/TRBV12-4,TGTGCCAGCAGTCACCTTGGACGGCAAACTAATGAAAAACTGTTTTTT,CASSHLGRQTNEKLFF
-,few,TRBJ1-1,TRBV3-2,TGTGCCAGCAGCCCCTCGTCGGCTTTGAACACTGAAGCTTTCTTT,CASSPSSALNTEAFF
-,many,TRBJ1-4,TRBV28,TGTGCCAGCATCGGGGATAAGGCTAATGAAAAACTGTTTTTT,CASIGDKANEKLFF
TRBD2,many,TRBJ2-1,TRBV9,TGTGCCAGCAGCACCCGACTAGCGGGAGTCGGGGATGAGCAGTTCTTC,CASSTRLAGVGDEQFF
TRBD1,-,TRBJ1-1,TRBV13,TGTGCCATCAGTGGGACAGAACCACGGAACACTGAAGCTTTCTTT,CAISGTEPRNTEAFF
TRBD1,many,TRBJ2-7,TRBV27,TGTGCCAGCAGCCGGACAGGAAGTACCTACGAGCAGTACTTC,CASSRTGSTYEQYF
-,many,TRBJ1-1,TRBV2,TGTGCCAGCAGTCTCGGGGAGTTCACTGAAGCTTTCTTT,CASSLGEFTEAFF